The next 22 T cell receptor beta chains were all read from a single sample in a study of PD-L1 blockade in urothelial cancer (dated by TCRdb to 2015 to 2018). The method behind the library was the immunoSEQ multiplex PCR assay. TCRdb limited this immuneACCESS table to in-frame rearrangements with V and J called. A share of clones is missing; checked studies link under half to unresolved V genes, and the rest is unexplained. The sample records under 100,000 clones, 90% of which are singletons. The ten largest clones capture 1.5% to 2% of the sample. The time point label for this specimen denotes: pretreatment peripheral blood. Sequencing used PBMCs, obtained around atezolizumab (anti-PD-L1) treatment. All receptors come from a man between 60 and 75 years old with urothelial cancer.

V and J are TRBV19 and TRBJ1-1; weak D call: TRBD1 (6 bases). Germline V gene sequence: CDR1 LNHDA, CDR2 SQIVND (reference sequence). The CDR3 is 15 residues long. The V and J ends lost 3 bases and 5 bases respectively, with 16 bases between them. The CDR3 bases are TGTGCCAGTAGTATGGGCGGGGGGCGCGGAACTGAAGCTTTCTTT. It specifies CASSMGGGRGTEAFF.

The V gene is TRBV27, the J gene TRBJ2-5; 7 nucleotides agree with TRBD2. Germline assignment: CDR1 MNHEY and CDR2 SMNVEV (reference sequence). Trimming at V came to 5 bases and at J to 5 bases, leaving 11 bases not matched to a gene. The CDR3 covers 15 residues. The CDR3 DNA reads TGTGCCAGCAGTCCGCTTATGGGGGGAGGGGAGACCCAGTACTTC. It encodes CASSPLMGGGETQYF.

The CDR3 nucleotides read TGTGCCAGTAGTAATTCCGTACAAGAGACCCAGTACTTC. Protein product: CASSNSVQETQYF. The V call is TRBV19, the J call TRBJ2-5, with D uncertain. The CDR3 contains 13 residues. The V and J ends lost 4 bases and 2 bases respectively, with 8 bases between them. Germline V gene data show CDR1 as LNHDA and CDR2 as SQIVND (reference sequence).

The CDR3 region has the DNA TGTGCCAGCAGCTTATCCAGGGACAGTGAGCAGTTCTTC. This translates into CASSLSRDSEQFF. The chain uses TRBV7-3 and TRBJ2-1, with 7 positions matching TRBD1. Germline lookup yields CDR1 SGHTA and CDR2 FQGTGA. This CDR3 comprises 13 residues. J was trimmed by 9 bases and V by 2 bases; bases with no gene match: 4.

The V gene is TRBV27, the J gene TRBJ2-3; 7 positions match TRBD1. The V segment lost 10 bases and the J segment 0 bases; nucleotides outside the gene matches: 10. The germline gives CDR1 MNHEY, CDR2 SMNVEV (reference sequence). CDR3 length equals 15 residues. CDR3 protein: CATRNRGLSTDTQYF. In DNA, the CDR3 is TGTGCCACCCGAAACAGGGGCCTCAGCACAGATACGCAGTATTTT.

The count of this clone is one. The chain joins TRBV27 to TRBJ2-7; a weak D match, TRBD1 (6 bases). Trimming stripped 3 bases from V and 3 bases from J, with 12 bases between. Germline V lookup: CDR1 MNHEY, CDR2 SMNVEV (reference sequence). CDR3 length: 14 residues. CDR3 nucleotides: TGTGCCAGCAGTTTTACAGGGACGAGCTACGAGCAGTACTTC. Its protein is CASSFTGTSYEQYF.

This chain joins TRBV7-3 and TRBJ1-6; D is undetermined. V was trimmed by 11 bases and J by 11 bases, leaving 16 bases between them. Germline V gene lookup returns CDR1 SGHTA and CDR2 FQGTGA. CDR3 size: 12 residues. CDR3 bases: TGTGCCCCCGGCGGCCTGGTGGCACCCCTCCACTTT. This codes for CAPGGLVAPLHF. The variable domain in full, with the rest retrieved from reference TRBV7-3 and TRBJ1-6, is GAGVSQTPSNKVTEKGKYVELRCDPISGHTALYWYRQSLGQGPEFLIYFQGTGAADDSGLPNDRFFAVRPEGSVSTLKIQRTERGDSAVYLCAPGGLVAPLHFGNGTRLTVT.

CDR3 DNA sequence: TGTGCCAGCAGCGTAGGACTAGAGGAGGGCCAAGAGACCCAGTACTTC. This gives the protein CASSVGLEEGQETQYF. The V and J genes are TRBV9 and TRBJ2-5, with D maybe TRBD2 (6 bases). With 0 bases removed from V and 1 base from J, the gap between germline ends came to 13 bases. The CDR3 spans 16 residues. Germline lookup yields CDR1 SGDLS and CDR2 YYNGEE.

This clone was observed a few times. CDR3 nucleotide sequence: TGTGCCAGCAGTTTTGAGGGCAGTAGCAATCAGCCCCAGCATTTT. It is translated as CASSFEGSSNQPQHF. The gene calls are TRBV27 and TRBJ1-5; no reliable D call. Trimming pared 3 bases from V and 0 bases from J, leaving 9 bases between. This CDR3 contains 15 residues. Germline V gives CDR1 MNHEY, CDR2 SMNVEV (reference sequence).

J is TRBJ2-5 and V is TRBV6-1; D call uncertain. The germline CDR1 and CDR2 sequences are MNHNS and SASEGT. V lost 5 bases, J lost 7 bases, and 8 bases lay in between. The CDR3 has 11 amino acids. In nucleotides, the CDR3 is TGTGCCAGCAGTCACATTTTGACCCAGTACTTC. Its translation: CASSHILTQYF.

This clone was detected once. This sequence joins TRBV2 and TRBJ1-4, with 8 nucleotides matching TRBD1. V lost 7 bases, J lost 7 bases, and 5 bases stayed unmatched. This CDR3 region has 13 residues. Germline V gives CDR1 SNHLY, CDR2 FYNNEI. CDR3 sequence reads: CASKRQGSEKLFF. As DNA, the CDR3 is TGTGCCAGCAAGAGACAGGGGTCTGAAAAACTGTTTTTT. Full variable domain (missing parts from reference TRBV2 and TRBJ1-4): EPEVTQTPSHQVTQMGQEVILRCVPISNHLYFYWYRQILGQKVEFLVSFYNNEISEKSEIFDDQFSVERPDGSNFTLKIRSTKLEDSAMYFCASKRQGSEKLFFGSGTQLSVL.

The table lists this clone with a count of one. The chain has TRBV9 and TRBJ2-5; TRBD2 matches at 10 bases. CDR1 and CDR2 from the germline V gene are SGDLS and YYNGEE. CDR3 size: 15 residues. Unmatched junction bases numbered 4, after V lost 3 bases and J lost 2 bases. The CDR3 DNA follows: TGTGCCAGCAGCGAGAGCGGGGGGGAACAAGAGACCCAGTACTTC. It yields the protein CASSESGGEQETQYF.

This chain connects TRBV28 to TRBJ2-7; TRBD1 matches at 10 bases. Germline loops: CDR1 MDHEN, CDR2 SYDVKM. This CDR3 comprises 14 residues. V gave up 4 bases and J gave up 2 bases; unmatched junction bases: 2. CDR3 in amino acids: CASSSTGGPYEQYF. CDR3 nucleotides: TGTGCCAGCAGTTCGACAGGGGGCCCCTACGAGCAGTACTTC.

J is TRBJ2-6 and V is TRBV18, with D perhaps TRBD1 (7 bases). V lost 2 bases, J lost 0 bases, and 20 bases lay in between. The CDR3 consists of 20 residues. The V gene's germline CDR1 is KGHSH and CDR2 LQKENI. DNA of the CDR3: TGTGCCAGCTCACCAGTCGCTGCGGGACAGATTAGCTCTGGGGCCAACGTCCTGACTTTC. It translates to CASSPVAAGQISSGANVLTF.

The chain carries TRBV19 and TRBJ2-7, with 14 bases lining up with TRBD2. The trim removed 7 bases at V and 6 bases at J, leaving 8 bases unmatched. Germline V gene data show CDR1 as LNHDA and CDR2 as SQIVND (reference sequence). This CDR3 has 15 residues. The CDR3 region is CASKETSGGVLEQYF. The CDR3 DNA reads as TGTGCCAGTAAGGAGACTAGCGGGGGGGTTCTCGAGCAGTACTTC. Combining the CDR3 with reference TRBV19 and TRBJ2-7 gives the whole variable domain DGGITQSPKYLFRKEGQNVTLSCEQNLNHDAMYWYRQDPGQGLRLIYYSQIVNDFQKGDIAEGYSVSREKKESFPLTVTSAQKNPTAFYLCASKETSGGVLEQYFGPGTRLTVT.

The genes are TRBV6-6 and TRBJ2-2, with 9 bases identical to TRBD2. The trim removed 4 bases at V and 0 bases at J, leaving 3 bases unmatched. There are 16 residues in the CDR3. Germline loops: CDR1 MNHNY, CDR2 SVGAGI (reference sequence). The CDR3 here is CASSFRLAANTGELFF. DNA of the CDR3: TGTGCCAGCAGTTTCCGACTAGCGGCGAACACCGGGGAGCTGTTTTTT.

This chain's CDR3 is CASSLGGHYEQYF. As DNA, the CDR3 is TGTGCCAGCAGCTTAGGGGGGCACTACGAGCAGTACTTC. The V call is TRBV7-9, the J call TRBJ2-7, with D perhaps TRBD1 (6 bases). The CDR3 extends over 13 amino acids. CDR1 and CDR2 from the germline V gene are SEHNR and FQNEAQ (reference sequence). The V end lost 1 base, the J end lost 3 bases, and 7 bases lay between the germline ends.

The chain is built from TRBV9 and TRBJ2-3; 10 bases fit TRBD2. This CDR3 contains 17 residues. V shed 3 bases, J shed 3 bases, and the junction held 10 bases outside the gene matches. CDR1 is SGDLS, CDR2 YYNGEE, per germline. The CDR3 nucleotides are TGTGCCAGCAGCGCACAGTCATCTAGCGGGGGTACAGATACGCAGTATTTT. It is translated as CASSAQSSSGGTDTQYF.

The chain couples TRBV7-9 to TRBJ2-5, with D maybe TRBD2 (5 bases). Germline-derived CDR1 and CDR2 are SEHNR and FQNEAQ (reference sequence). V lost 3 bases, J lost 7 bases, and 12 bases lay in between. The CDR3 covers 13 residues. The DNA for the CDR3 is TGTGCCAGCAGCTTTCGGGGTTCAGGGACCCAGTACTTC. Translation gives CASSFRGSGTQYF.

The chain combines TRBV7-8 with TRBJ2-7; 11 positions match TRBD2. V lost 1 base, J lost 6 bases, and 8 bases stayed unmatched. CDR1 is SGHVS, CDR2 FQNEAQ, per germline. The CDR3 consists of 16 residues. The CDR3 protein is CASSLVELAGAVEQYF. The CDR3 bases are TGTGCCAGCAGCTTAGTAGAACTAGCGGGAGCGGTCGAGCAGTACTTC.

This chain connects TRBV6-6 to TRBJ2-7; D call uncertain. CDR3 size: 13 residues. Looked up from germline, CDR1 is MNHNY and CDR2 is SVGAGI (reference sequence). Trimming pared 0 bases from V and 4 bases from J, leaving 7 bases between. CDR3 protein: CASSYSRGYEQYF. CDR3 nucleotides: TGTGCCAGCAGTTACTCGCGAGGTTACGAGCAGTACTTC.

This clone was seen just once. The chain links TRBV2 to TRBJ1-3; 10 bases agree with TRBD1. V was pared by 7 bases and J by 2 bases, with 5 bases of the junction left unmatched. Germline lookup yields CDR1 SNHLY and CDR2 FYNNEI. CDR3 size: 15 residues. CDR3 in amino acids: CASTDRGLAGNTIYF. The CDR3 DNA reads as TGTGCCAGCACCGACAGGGGGCTTGCTGGAAACACCATATATTTT.